This T cell receptor (beta chain) was profiled in a study of immune evolution from preneoplasia to lung adenocarcinoma. Study-wide results and limits: Normal lung had highest clonality; later lesions appeared denser, more diverse.

Each case's diagnosis was confirmed by two pathologists on H&E. This CDR3 comprises 19 residues. J lost 5 bases, V lost 1 base, and 16 bases had no gene match. CDR1 and CDR2 (germline): SNHLY, FYNNEI. With regard to this clone: Its antigen is unidentified.

The repertoire was sequenced with immunoSEQ multiplex PCR; TCRdb's copy has only in-frame clones and lacks some. The table lists about 41,000 clones, 70% to 85% of them singletons. The sample comprised FFPE invasive lung adenocarcinoma tissue. The V and J genes are TRBV2 and TRBJ2-1; 8 bases align to TRBD2. The sequence derives from a person in their sixties with lung adenocarcinoma. The CDR3 DNA reads as TGTGCCAGCAGTGAAGTAGGGACTAGAACCCCCCAGGTGGACAATGAGCAGTTCTTC. Translated: CASSEVGTRTPQVDNEQFF.